A single count supports the clone carrying this T cell receptor (beta chain). Its antigen remains unknown. The record originates from a study of T cell responses to AZD1222 COVID-19 vaccine. The J segment lost 6 bases and the V segment lost 4 bases, leaving 4 bases of the junction unmatched. CDR1 and CDR2 from the germline V gene are SGHTS and YDEGEE. The CDR3 consists of 14 residues. Profiling relied on immunoSEQ multiplex PCR, and the TCRdb table lists in-frame clones only, not all of them. The table lists tens of thousands of clones, 80% to 95% of them singletons. Study outcomes and limitations: Clonal diversity may have been underestimated, and the donors were mostly white British, with more females than males. Of spike-specific TCRs, nearly half reportedly target regions left unmutated in variants. Seropositive status at baseline applied to only six AZD1222 recipients. Only after the peak T cell response were repertoires sampled.

The receptor comes from an adult who received the MenACWY meningococcal vaccine as a control. The sequences come from peripheral blood, collected 28 days after the second dose of the MenACWY control vaccine. The chain joins TRBV5-8 to TRBJ2-1; 10 positions match TRBD1. The CDR3 sequence is CASSGTGAANEQFF. The CDR3 nucleotides are TGTGCCAGCAGCGGGACAGGGGCGGCCAATGAGCAGTTCTTC.